This T cell receptor (beta chain) was identified in a study of cytomegalovirus exposure and HLA in healthy donors. Germline V gene lookup returns CDR1 SGHRS and CDR2 YFSETQ. The CDR3 loop spans 15 amino acids. V lost 0 bases, J lost 3 bases, and 10 bases lay in between. 13 Jbeta primers and 60 Vbeta primers were used for the PCR. TCRdb's table, derived via immunoSEQ multiplex PCR, lists solely in-frame clones and lacks some. Among fewer than 150,000 clones listed, 75% to 80% were seen once. The sample was PBMCs. The receptor was isolated from a man younger than 35 in good health and CMV-seronegative. The chain has TRBV5-1 and TRBJ1-5; weak D call: TRBD1 (6 bases). CDR3: CASSLGGQTNQPQHF. In nucleotides, the CDR3 is TGCGCCAGCAGCTTGGGAGGACAGACCAATCAGCCCCAGCATTTT.